The rows below give T cell receptor beta chains drawn from one sample of a study of patients and donors after allogeneic stem cell transplantation. MiXCR, run by TCRdb on the RT-PCR reads, gives a single entry per CDR3 protein. The data show 400,000 to 500,000 distinct CDR3 sequences, roughly 17% seen once. Sequencing was performed on blood, either unsorted or a sorted T cell fraction (not recorded which). The receptors originated from a human donor who was either an allogeneic HSCT recipient or a stem cell or donor lymphocyte infusion donor (not recorded which). It is not recorded whose cells these are; they may come from a transplant donor. The CDR3 runs from the conserved cysteine through the conserved F or W. The D gene is left open where the match is weak. Some rows have no size entry. The others give once, few or many, or a class for an expanded clone.

d_gene: TRBD2
len: 17
j_gene: TRBJ2-1
abundance: -
v_gene: TRBV10-3
CDR3aa: CAIRLKPGLAGFYEQFF
CDR3nt: TGTGCCATCAGGCTCAAACCGGGACTAGCGGGATTCTATGAGCAGTTCTTC

d_gene: -
len: 13
j_gene: TRBJ1-1
abundance: -
v_gene: TRBV7-9
CDR3aa: CASSPGRQTEAFF
CDR3nt: TGTGCCAGCAGCCCCGGACGGCAGACTGAAGCTTTCTTT

d_gene: -
len: 13
j_gene: TRBJ1-2
abundance: many
v_gene: TRBV4-3
CDR3aa: CASSQDVSRGYTF
CDR3nt: TGCGCCAGCAGCCAAGATGTGAGTAGAGGCTACACCTTC

d_gene: -
len: 12
j_gene: TRBJ2-1
abundance: -
v_gene: TRBV29-1
CDR3aa: CSVEDFTAEQFF
CDR3nt: TGCAGCGTTGAAGATTTTACGGCTGAGCAGTTCTTC

d_gene: -
len: 13
j_gene: TRBJ2-3
abundance: few
v_gene: TRBV24-1
CDR3aa: CATSTKDSLAEYF
CDR3nt: TGTGCCACCAGTACCAAGGACTCCCTCGCAGAGTATTTT

d_gene: -
len: 17
j_gene: TRBJ1-1
abundance: -
v_gene: TRBV18
CDR3aa: CASSPRTFGIAGPEAFF
CDR3nt: TGTGCCAGCTCACCACGAACATTTGGAATTGCGGGTCCTGAAGCTTTCTTT

d_gene: -
len: 15
j_gene: TRBJ1-2
abundance: -
v_gene: TRBV4-3
CDR3aa: CASSQGGGSSAWYTF
CDR3nt: TGCGCCAGCAGCCAAGGCGGGGGCTCCAGTGCCTGGTACACCTTC

d_gene: TRBD2
len: 14
j_gene: TRBJ2-7
abundance: -
v_gene: TRBV6-1
CDR3aa: CASSRGLVRLEQYF
CDR3nt: TGTGCCAGCAGCCGCGGACTAGTTCGGCTCGAGCAGTACTTC

d_gene: TRBD1
len: 16
j_gene: TRBJ2-7
abundance: -
v_gene: TRBV3-1
CDR3aa: CASSQAPGQGPYEQYF
CDR3nt: TGTGCCAGCAGCCAAGCCCCGGGACAGGGTCCCTACGAGCAGTACTTC

d_gene: TRBD2
len: 14
j_gene: TRBJ2-1
abundance: -
v_gene: TRBV6-2/TRBV6-3
CDR3aa: CASRAGGVGNEQFF
CDR3nt: TGTGCCAGCAGAGCGGGAGGTGTTGGGAATGAGCAGTTCTTC

d_gene: TRBD2
len: 19
j_gene: TRBJ2-3
abundance: -
v_gene: TRBV24-1
CDR3aa: CATSDSLGLAGGRLDTQYF
CDR3nt: TGTGCCACCAGTGATTCACTCGGACTAGCGGGAGGGCGTTTAGATACGCAGTATTTT

d_gene: -
len: 15
j_gene: TRBJ2-3
abundance: few
v_gene: TRBV20-1
CDR3aa: CSANPGPGPTDTQYF
CDR3nt: TGCAGTGCTAACCCGGGACCCGGCCCCACAGATACGCAGTATTTT

d_gene: -
len: 11
j_gene: TRBJ1-1
abundance: few
v_gene: TRBV29-1
CDR3aa: CSGLEGAEAFF
CDR3nt: TGCAGCGGCCTCGAAGGGGCTGAAGCTTTCTTT

d_gene: TRBD2
len: 16
j_gene: TRBJ2-1
abundance: many
v_gene: TRBV5-1
CDR3aa: CASSTSGPSRNNEQFF
CDR3nt: TGCGCCAGCAGCACTAGCGGCCCCTCCAGAAACAATGAGCAGTTCTTC

d_gene: TRBD2
len: 19
j_gene: TRBJ2-1
abundance: few
v_gene: TRBV6-2/TRBV6-3
CDR3aa: CASSYSTGTSGSGWNEQFF
CDR3nt: TGTGCCAGCAGTTACTCGACGGGGACTAGCGGGAGTGGTTGGAATGAGCAGTTCTTC

d_gene: -
len: 15
j_gene: TRBJ1-3
abundance: few
v_gene: TRBV11-3
CDR3aa: CASSLDGGSGNTIYF
CDR3nt: TGTGCCAGCAGCTTAGACGGGGGCTCTGGAAACACCATATATTTT

d_gene: TRBD2
len: 15
j_gene: TRBJ2-1
abundance: -
v_gene: TRBV7-2
CDR3aa: CASSLAGSGTSGQFF
CDR3nt: TGTGCCAGCAGCTTAGCGGGGTCGGGGACTAGTGGTCAGTTCTTC

d_gene: TRBD1
len: 16
j_gene: TRBJ1-4
abundance: -
v_gene: TRBV18
CDR3aa: CASSHPGTGYGEKLFF
CDR3nt: TGTGCCAGCTCACACCCCGGGACAGGGTACGGTGAAAAACTGTTTTTT

d_gene: -
len: 14
j_gene: TRBJ1-4
abundance: -
v_gene: TRBV7-9
CDR3aa: CASSWGGADEKLFF
CDR3nt: TGTGCCAGCAGCTGGGGTGGTGCCGATGAAAAACTGTTTTTT

d_gene: TRBD1
len: 16
j_gene: TRBJ1-5
abundance: -
v_gene: TRBV24-1
CDR3aa: CATQSQGLGSNQPQHF
CDR3nt: TGTGCCACCCAATCACAGGGGCTCGGAAGCAATCAGCCCCAGCATTTT

d_gene: -
len: 14
j_gene: TRBJ2-7
abundance: few
v_gene: TRBV7-9
CDR3aa: CASAFGGDLGEQYF
CDR3nt: TGTGCCAGCGCCTTTGGGGGAGACCTTGGCGAGCAGTACTTC

d_gene: TRBD1
len: 16
j_gene: TRBJ1-1
abundance: -
v_gene: TRBV7-8
CDR3aa: CASSSLGLTGGILAFF
CDR3nt: TGTGCCAGCAGCTCATTGGGACTAACAGGGGGTATATTAGCTTTCTTT

d_gene: -
len: 15
j_gene: TRBJ2-3
abundance: few
v_gene: TRBV7-3
CDR3aa: CASSLLGSTTDTQYF
CDR3nt: TGTGCCAGCAGCTTACTCGGCTCCACCACAGATACGCAGTATTTT

d_gene: -
len: 14
j_gene: TRBJ2-7
abundance: -
v_gene: TRBV20-1
CDR3aa: CSASVGGGASKQYF
CDR3nt: TGCAGTGCTAGCGTCGGCGGAGGGGCCTCCAAGCAGTACTTC

d_gene: -
len: 12
j_gene: TRBJ1-5
abundance: few
v_gene: TRBV20-1
CDR3aa: CSAQGSNQPQHF
CDR3nt: TGCAGTGCTCAGGGGTCAAATCAGCCCCAGCATTTT

d_gene: -
len: 13
j_gene: TRBJ1-2
abundance: many
v_gene: TRBV4-2
CDR3aa: CASSQEVGNGYTF
CDR3nt: TGTGCCAGCAGCCAAGAGGTGGGGAATGGCTACACCTTC

d_gene: -
len: 15
j_gene: TRBJ2-2
abundance: -
v_gene: TRBV19
CDR3aa: CASSPSQLGTGELFF
CDR3nt: TGTGCCAGTAGCCCTTCCCAATTGGGCACCGGGGAGCTGTTTTTT

d_gene: -
len: 16
j_gene: TRBJ2-3
abundance: -
v_gene: TRBV9
CDR3aa: CASSVATRAFTDTQYF
CDR3nt: TGTGCCAGCAGCGTAGCTACTAGGGCATTTACAGATACGCAGTATTTT

d_gene: -
len: 12
j_gene: TRBJ1-2
abundance: few
v_gene: TRBV12-3/TRBV12-4
CDR3aa: CASAGIVGGYTF
CDR3nt: TGTGCCAGCGCCGGTATAGTAGGTGGCTACACCTTC

d_gene: -
len: 13
j_gene: TRBJ1-1
abundance: -
v_gene: TRBV29-1
CDR3aa: CSASARGITEAFF
CDR3nt: TGCAGCGCCAGCGCCCGGGGGATCACTGAAGCTTTCTTT

d_gene: -
len: 15
j_gene: TRBJ2-7
abundance: -
v_gene: TRBV6-1
CDR3aa: CATQAYREMYSEQYF
CDR3nt: TGTGCCACACAAGCCTACAGGGAGATGTATTCCGAGCAGTACTTC

d_gene: -
len: 11
j_gene: TRBJ2-1
abundance: -
v_gene: TRBV10-3
CDR3aa: CAISESIWQFF
CDR3nt: TGTGCCATCAGTGAGTCGATCTGGCAGTTCTTC

d_gene: TRBD2
len: 14
j_gene: TRBJ2-1
abundance: few
v_gene: TRBV19
CDR3aa: CASSPGREANEQFF
CDR3nt: TGTGCCAGTAGTCCCGGGAGGGAGGCCAATGAGCAGTTCTTC

d_gene: TRBD2
len: 16
j_gene: TRBJ2-3
abundance: few
v_gene: TRBV20-1
CDR3aa: CSARDPKRGVADTQYF
CDR3nt: TGCAGTGCTAGAGATCCCAAGCGGGGGGTGGCAGATACGCAGTATTTT

d_gene: -
len: 17
j_gene: TRBJ1-3
abundance: -
v_gene: TRBV25-1
CDR3aa: CASSEYSGLSPGNTIYF
CDR3nt: TGTGCCAGCAGTGAATATAGCGGGTTGAGCCCTGGAAACACCATATATTTT

d_gene: TRBD2
len: 19
j_gene: TRBJ2-1
abundance: once
v_gene: TRBV5-1
CDR3aa: CASSLAPGTSGRPPNEQFF
CDR3nt: TGCGCCAGCAGCTTGGCCCCCGGGACTAGCGGGAGGCCCCCCAATGAGCAGTTCTTC

d_gene: TRBD2
len: 15
j_gene: TRBJ2-6
abundance: few
v_gene: TRBV19
CDR3aa: CASSGGSSGANVLTF
CDR3nt: TGTGCCAGTAGTGGCGGGAGCTCTGGGGCCAACGTCCTGACTTTC

d_gene: TRBD2
len: 19
j_gene: TRBJ2-1
abundance: many
v_gene: TRBV3-1
CDR3aa: CARPRGQFLAGGSYNEQFF
CDR3nt: TGTGCCAGGCCCCGTGGACAGTTCCTAGCGGGAGGCTCCTACAATGAGCAGTTCTTC

d_gene: -
len: 15
j_gene: TRBJ1-2
abundance: few
v_gene: TRBV20-1
CDR3aa: CSAELPAGAFYGYTF
CDR3nt: TGCAGTGCGGAGTTACCGGCAGGCGCCTTCTATGGCTACACCTTC

d_gene: -
len: 11
j_gene: TRBJ1-1
abundance: once
v_gene: TRBV6-2/TRBV6-3
CDR3aa: CASARGTEAFF
CDR3nt: TGTGCCAGCGCGAGGGGCACTGAAGCTTTCTTT

d_gene: TRBD2
len: 18
j_gene: TRBJ2-7
abundance: many
v_gene: TRBV20-1
CDR3aa: CSARDQSGLAGPLYEQYF
CDR3nt: TGCAGTGCTAGAGATCAGTCCGGTCTAGCGGGGCCCCTCTACGAGCAGTACTTC

d_gene: TRBD2
len: 16
j_gene: TRBJ2-1
abundance: -
v_gene: TRBV4-2
CDR3aa: CASSHTSGRGANEQFF
CDR3nt: TGTGCCAGCAGCCACACTAGCGGAAGGGGGGCCAATGAGCAGTTCTTC

d_gene: -
len: 15
j_gene: TRBJ2-5
abundance: few
v_gene: TRBV2
CDR3aa: CASRDAGRIQETQYF
CDR3nt: TGTGCCAGCAGGGACGCGGGACGGATCCAAGAGACCCAGTACTTC

d_gene: TRBD2
len: 17
j_gene: TRBJ2-7
abundance: many
v_gene: TRBV4-1
CDR3aa: CASSQGRLAGSFYEQYF
CDR3nt: TGCGCCAGCAGCCAGGGAAGACTAGCGGGAAGCTTCTACGAGCAGTACTTC

d_gene: TRBD2
len: 16
j_gene: TRBJ2-2
abundance: -
v_gene: TRBV5-1
CDR3aa: CASTPPEAGGTGELFF
CDR3nt: TGCGCCAGCACCCCCCCTGAAGCGGGGGGGACCGGGGAGCTGTTTTTT

d_gene: TRBD1
len: 16
j_gene: TRBJ1-3
abundance: -
v_gene: TRBV7-6
CDR3aa: CASSEQGARSGNTIYF
CDR3nt: TGTGCCAGCAGCGAACAGGGGGCACGCTCTGGAAACACCATATATTTT